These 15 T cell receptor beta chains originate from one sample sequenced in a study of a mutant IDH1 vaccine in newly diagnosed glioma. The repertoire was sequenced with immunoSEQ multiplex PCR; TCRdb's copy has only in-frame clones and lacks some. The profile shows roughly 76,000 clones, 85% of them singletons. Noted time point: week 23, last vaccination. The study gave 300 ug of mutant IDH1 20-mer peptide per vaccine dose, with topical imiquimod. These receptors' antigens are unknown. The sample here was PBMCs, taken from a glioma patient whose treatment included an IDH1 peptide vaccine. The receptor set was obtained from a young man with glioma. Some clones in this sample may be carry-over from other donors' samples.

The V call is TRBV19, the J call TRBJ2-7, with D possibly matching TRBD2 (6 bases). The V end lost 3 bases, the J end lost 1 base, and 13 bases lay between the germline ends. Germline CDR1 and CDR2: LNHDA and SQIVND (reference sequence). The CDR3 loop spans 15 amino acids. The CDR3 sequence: CASSIGGMGSYEQYF. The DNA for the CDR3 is TGTGCCAGTAGTATTGGAGGGATGGGATCCTACGAGCAGTACTTC.

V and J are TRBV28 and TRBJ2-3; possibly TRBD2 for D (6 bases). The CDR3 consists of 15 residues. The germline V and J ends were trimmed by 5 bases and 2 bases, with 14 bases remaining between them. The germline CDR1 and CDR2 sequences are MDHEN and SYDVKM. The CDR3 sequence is CASSRGLATTDTQYF. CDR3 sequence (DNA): TGTGCCAGCAGTCGAGGTCTAGCGACCACAGATACGCAGTATTTT.

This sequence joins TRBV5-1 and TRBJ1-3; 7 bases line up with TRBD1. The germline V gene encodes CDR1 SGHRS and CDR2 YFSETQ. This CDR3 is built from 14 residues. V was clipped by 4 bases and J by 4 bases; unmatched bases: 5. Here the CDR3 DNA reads TGCGCCAGCAGCCCCGGGACAGCGGGAAACACCATATATTTT. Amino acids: CASSPGTAGNTIYF.

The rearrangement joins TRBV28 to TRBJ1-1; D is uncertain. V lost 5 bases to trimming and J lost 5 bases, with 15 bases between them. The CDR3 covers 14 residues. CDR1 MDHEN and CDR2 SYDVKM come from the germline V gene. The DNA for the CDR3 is TGTGCCAGCAGTGAATTTAAAGCGGTGACTGAAGCTTTCTTT. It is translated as CASSEFKAVTEAFF.

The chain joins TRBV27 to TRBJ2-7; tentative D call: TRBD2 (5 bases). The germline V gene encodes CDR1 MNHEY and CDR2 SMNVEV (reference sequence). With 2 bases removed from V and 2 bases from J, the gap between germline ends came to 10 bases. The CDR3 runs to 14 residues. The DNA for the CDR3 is TGTGCCAGCAGTTTAGGTCCTAGCCCCTACGAGCAGTACTTC. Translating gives CASSLGPSPYEQYF.

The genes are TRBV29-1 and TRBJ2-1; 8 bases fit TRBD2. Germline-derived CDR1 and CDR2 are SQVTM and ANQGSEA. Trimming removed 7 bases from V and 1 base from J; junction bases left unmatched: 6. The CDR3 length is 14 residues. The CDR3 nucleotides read TGCAGCGCCTCCGGGGGGGCATCCTACAATGAGCAGTTCTTC. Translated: CSASGGASYNEQFF.

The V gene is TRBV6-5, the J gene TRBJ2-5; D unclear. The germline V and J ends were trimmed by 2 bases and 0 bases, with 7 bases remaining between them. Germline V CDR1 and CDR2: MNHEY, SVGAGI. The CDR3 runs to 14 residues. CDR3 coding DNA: TGTGCCAGCAGTTACAGGGCCTACCAAGAGACCCAGTACTTC. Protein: CASSYRAYQETQYF.

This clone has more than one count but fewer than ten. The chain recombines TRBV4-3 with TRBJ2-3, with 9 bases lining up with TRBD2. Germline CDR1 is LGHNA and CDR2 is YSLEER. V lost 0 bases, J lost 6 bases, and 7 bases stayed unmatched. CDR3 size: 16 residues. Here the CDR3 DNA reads TGCGCCAGCAGCCAAGATCTAGGCGGGGGGGCGGATACGCAGTATTTT. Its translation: CASSQDLGGGADTQYF.

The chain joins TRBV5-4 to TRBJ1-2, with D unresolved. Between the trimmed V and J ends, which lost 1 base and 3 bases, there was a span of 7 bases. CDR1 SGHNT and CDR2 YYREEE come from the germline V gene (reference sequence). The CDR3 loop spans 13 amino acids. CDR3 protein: CASSLYGDYGYTF. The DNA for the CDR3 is TGTGCCAGCAGCTTGTATGGGGACTATGGCTACACCTTC.

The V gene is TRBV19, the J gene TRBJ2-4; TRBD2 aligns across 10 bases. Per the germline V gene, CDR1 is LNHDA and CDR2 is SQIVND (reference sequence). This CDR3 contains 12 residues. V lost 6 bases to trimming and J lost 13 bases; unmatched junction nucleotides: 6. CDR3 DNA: TGTGCCAGTAGGGGTAGCGGGAGGCTCCAGTACTTC. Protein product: CASRGSGRLQYF.

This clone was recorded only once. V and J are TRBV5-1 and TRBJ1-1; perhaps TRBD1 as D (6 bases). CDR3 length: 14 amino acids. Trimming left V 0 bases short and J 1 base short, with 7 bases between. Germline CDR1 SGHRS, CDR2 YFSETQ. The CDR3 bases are TGCGCCAGCAGCTTGGACAGGGCGAACACTGAAGCTTTCTTT. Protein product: CASSLDRANTEAFF.

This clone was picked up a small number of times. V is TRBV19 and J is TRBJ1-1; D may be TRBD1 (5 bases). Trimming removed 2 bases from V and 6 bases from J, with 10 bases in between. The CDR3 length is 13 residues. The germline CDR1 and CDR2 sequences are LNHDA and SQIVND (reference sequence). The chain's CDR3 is CASSIQGPSEAFF. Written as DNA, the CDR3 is TGTGCCAGTAGTATACAGGGTCCCTCTGAAGCTTTCTTT.

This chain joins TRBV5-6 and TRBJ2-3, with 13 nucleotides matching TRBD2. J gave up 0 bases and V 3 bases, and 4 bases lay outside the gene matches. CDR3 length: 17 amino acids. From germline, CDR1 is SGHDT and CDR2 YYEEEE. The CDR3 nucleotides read TGTGCCAGCAGCTCGAGGACTAGCGGGGGTAGCACAGATACGCAGTATTTT. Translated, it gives CASSSRTSGGSTDTQYF.

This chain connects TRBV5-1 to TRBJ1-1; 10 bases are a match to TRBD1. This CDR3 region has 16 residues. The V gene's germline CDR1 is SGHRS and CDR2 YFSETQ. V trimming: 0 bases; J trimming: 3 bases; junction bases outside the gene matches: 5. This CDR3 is CASSLDLGTGDTEAFF. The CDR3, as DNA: TGCGCCAGCAGCTTGGACCTAGGGACAGGGGACACTGAAGCTTTCTTT.

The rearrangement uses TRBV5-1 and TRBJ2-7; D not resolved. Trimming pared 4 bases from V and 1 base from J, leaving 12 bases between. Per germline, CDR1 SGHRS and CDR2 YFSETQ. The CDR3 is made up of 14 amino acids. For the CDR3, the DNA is TGCGCCAGCAGCGAGAGGTTGGGGTCCTACGAGCAGTACTTC. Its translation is CASSERLGSYEQYF.